The entry below describes one T cell receptor (beta chain). Each CDR3 protein is one row after TCRdb ran MiXCR on the RT-PCR reads. Of 650,000 to 800,000 distinct CDR3 sequences in the sample, approximately 14% were seen once. CDR3 length: 16 residues. The V and J ends lost 4 bases and 1 base respectively, with 11 bases between them. Germline-derived CDR1 and CDR2 are SGHTA and FQGNSA. This sequence originates from a female donor in good health, serving as a healthy control. The rearrangement joins TRBV7-2 to TRBJ2-6; a possible D gene is TRBD1 (6 bases). Material: memory CD4+ T cells from blood. The CDR3 region has the DNA TGTGCCAGCAGCTCCCTGGACAGATCTGGGGCCAACGTCCTGACTTTC. Its protein is CASSSLDRSGANVLTF.